This note documents a single TCR beta chain sequence. Its specificity is not known. Both 60 Vbeta primers and 13 Jbeta primers went into the PCR. In the original processing: Unique TCR beta chains numbered 60 million to 100 million in a later analysis, with roughly 11 million shared. Only in-frame clones appear in the TCRdb table, and some are missing; sequencing was by immunoSEQ multiplex PCR. V, J and clone size derive from that table, while D and trimming were established from the DNA sequence. Among 95,000 to 150,000 clones listed, 81% were seen once. This sample was included in a study of cytomegalovirus exposure and HLA in healthy donors. Trimming cost V 2 bases and J 2 bases, with 6 bases left between them. This CDR3 is built from 13 residues. CDR1 and CDR2 (germline): SGHAT, FQNNGV. Findings and caveats of the study: Later work showed greater clonal expansion in HLA-associated TCR beta chains than in equally common others.

Input material: PBMCs. The V call is TRBV11-2, the J call TRBJ2-5; D gene ambiguous. The TCR was taken from a man aged 18 to 35 in good health and CMV-seronegative. The CDR3 region has the DNA TGTGCCAGCAGCTTATACGGGCAAGAGACCCAGTACTTC. It specifies CASSLYGQETQYF. The full variable domain, with the rest looked up from reference TRBV11-2 and TRBJ2-5, is EAGVAQSPRYKIIEKRQSVAFWCNPISGHATLYWYQQILGQGPKLLIQFQNNGVVDDSQLPKDRFSAERLKGVDSTLKIQPAKLEDSAVYLCASSLYGQETQYFGPGTRLLVL.